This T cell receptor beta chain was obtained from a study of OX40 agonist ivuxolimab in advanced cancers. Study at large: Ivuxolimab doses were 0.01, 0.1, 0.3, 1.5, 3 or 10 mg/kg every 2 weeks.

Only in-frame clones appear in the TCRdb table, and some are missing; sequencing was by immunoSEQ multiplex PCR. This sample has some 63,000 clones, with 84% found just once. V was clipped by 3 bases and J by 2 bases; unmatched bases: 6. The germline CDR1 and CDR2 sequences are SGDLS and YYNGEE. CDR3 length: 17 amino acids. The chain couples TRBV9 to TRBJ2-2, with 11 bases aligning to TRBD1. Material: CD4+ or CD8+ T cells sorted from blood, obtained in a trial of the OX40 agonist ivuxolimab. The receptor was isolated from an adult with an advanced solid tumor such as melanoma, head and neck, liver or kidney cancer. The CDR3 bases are TGTGCCAGCAGCGGTCGGACAGGGGGCGTTAACACCGGGGAGCTGTTTTTT. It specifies CASSGRTGGVNTGELFF.